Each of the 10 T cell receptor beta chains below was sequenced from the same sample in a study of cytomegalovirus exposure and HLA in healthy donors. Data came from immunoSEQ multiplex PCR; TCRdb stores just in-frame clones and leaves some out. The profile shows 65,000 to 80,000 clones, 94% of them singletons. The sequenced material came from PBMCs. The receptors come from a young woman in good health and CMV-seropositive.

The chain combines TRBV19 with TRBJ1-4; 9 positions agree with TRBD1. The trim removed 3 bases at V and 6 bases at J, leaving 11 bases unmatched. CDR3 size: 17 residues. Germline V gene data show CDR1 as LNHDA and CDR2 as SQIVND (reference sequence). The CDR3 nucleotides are TGTGCCAGTAGTATTGCACAGGGGGCTGGGTGGGATGAAAAACTGTTTTTT. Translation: CASSIAQGAGWDEKLFF.

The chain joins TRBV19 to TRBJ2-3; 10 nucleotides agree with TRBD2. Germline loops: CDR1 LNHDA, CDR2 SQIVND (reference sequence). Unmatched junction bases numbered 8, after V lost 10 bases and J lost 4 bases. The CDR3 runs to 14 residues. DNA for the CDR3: TGTGCCACTAAAAGCGGGGGGGCCGCAGATACGCAGTATTTT. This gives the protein CATKSGGAADTQYF.

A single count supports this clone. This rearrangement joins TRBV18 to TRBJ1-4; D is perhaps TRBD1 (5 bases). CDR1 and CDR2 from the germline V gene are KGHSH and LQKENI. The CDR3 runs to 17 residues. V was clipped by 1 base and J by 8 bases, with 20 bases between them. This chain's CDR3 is CASSPRGGENYYEKLFF. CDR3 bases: TGTGCCAGCTCACCACGCGGAGGGGAGAACTATTACGAAAAACTGTTTTTT.

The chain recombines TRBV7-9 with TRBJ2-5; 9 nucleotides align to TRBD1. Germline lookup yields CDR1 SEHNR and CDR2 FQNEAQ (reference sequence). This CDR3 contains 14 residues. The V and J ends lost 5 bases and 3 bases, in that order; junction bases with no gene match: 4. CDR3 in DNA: TGTGCCAGCAGCATCAGGACAGGGGAAGAGACCCAGTACTTC. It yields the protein CASSIRTGEETQYF.

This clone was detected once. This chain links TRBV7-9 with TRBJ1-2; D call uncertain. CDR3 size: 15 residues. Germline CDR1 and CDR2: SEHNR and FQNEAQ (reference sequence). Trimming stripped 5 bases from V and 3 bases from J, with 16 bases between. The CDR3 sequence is CASSLGGSRDYGYTF. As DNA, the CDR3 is TGTGCCAGCAGCCTAGGTGGATCACGGGACTATGGCTACACCTTC. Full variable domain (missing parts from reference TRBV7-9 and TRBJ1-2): DTGVSQNPRHKITKRGQNVTFRCDPISEHNRLYWYRQTLGQGPEFLTYFQNEAQLEKSRLLSDRFSAERPKGSFSTLEIQRTEQGDSAMYLCASSLGGSRDYGYTFGSGTRLTVV.

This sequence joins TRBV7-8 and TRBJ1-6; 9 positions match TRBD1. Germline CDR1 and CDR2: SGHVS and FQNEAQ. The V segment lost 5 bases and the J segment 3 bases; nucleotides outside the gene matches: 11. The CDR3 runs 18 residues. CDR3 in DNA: TGTGCCAGCAGCCCCGGGACAGGGCACTTTAACTATAATTCACCCCTCCACTTT. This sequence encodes CASSPGTGHFNYNSPLHF.

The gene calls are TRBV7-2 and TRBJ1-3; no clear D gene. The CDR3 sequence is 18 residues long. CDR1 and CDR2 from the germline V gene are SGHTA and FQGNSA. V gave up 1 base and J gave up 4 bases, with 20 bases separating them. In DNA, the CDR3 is TGTGCCAGCAGCTTAGTACAGTTTGTCAGAGGGCGCGGAAACACCATATATTTT. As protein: CASSLVQFVRGRGNTIYF.

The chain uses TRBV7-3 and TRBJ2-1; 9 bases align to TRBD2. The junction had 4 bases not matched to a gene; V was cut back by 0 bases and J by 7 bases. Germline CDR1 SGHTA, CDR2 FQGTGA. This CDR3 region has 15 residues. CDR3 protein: CASSLTSGSLNEQFF. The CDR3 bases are TGTGCCAGCAGCTTAACTAGCGGGAGTTTAAATGAGCAGTTCTTC.

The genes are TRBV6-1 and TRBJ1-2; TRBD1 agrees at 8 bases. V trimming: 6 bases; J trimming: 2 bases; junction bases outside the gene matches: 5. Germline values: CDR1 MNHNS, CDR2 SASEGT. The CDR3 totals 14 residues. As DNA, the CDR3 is TGTGCCAGCAGGACGGGACAGGTGAACTATGGCTACACCTTC. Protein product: CASRTGQVNYGYTF.

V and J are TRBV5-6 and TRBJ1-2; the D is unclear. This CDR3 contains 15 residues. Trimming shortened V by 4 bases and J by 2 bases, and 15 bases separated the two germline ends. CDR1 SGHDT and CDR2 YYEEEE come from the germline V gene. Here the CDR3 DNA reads TGTGCCAGCAGCACAGACCGAGTATGGAACTATGGCTACACCTTC. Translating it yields CASSTDRVWNYGYTF.